Listed below are T cell receptor beta chains from one sample, sequenced in a study of shared clonotypes between healthy human individuals. Clones were read by immunoSEQ multiplex PCR, and TCRdb kept only the in-frame ones, dropping some. Of over 1.4 million clones listed, over 95% were seen once; the top ten hold over 1%. Sequenced material: naive CD4+ T cells sorted from blood. These receptors all stem from a young man in good health. Each CDR3 is given with its conserved first and last residue. A D gene is named only where the DNA matches it firmly. The size entry is marked missing in some rows and otherwise reads once, few, many or a size class.

d_gene	v_gene	j_gene	abundance	CDR3aa	CDR3nt
-	TRBV5-4	TRBJ2-3	-	CASSFPADTQYF	TGTGCCAGCAGCTTCCCGGCAGATACGCAGTATTTT
-	TRBV28	TRBJ1-4	-	CASSTGRTGGKLFF	TGTGCCAGCTCTACTGGCAGAACCGGGGGAAAACTGTTTTTT
TRBD2	TRBV28	TRBJ2-7	-	CASRITGTRAYEQYF	TGTGCCAGCAGAATAACAGGGACTAGGGCCTACGAGCAGTACTTC
-	TRBV9	TRBJ1-2	-	CASSVYETEILNYGYTF	TGTGCCAGCAGCGTTTACGAAACAGAGATCCTCAACTATGGCTACACCTTC
-	TRBV7-8	TRBJ2-1	-	CASSWDLWSRNEQFF	TGTGCCAGCAGCTGGGACCTGTGGAGCAGGAATGAGCAGTTCTTC
TRBD2	TRBV5-4	TRBJ2-3	-	CASSSGLAGSDTQYF	TGTGCCAGCAGCTCCGGACTAGCGGGATCAGATACGCAGTATTTT
-	TRBV9	TRBJ1-2	-	CASSVNSANYGYTF	TGTGCCAGCAGCGTAAACAGTGCTAACTATGGCTACACCTTC
-	TRBV19	TRBJ2-1	once	CASSRGRTEYNEQFF	TGTGCCAGTAGTAGGGGTCGGACAGAGTACAATGAGCAGTTCTTC
TRBD2	TRBV19	TRBJ2-7	-	CASSIVSGSPYEQYF	TGTGCCAGTAGTATAGTGAGCGGGAGCCCCTACGAGCAGTACTTC
-	TRBV6-5	TRBJ2-7	-	CASKRGTPGAYEQYF	TGTGCCAGCAAAAGAGGAACTCCGGGGGCCTACGAGCAGTACTTC
TRBD1	TRBV28	TRBJ1-3	-	CASSYRGNTIYF	TGTGCCAGCAGTTACAGGGGCAACACCATATATTTT
-	TRBV28	TRBJ1-5	-	CASSLGLYSQPQHF	TGTGCCAGCAGTTTAGGACTCTACAGCCAGCCCCAGCATTTT
-	TRBV28	TRBJ2-2	once	CASSIPGRERVGELFF	TGTGCCAGCAGTATACCGGGACGCGAGAGGGTCGGGGAGCTGTTTTTT
TRBD2	TRBV9	TRBJ2-7	-	CASSGGVGLAYEQYF	TGTGCCAGCAGCGGAGGGGTGGGACTAGCTTACGAGCAGTACTTC
TRBD1	TRBV9	TRBJ1-4	-	CASSVQQGSHEKLFF	TGTGCCAGCAGCGTACAACAGGGGTCTCATGAAAAACTGTTTTTT
-	TRBV9	TRBJ1-1	-	CASSVGDTLGAFF	TGTGCCAGCAGCGTAGGGGACACCCTGGGAGCTTTCTTT
TRBD2	TRBV27	TRBJ2-3	-	CASSLYPPMGGASTDTQYF	TGTGCCAGCAGTTTATATCCCCCCATGGGAGGGGCGAGCACAGATACGCAGTATTTT
-	TRBV21-1	TRBJ1-2	-	CASSKEGNYGYGYTF	TGTGCCAGCAGCAAGGAGGGAAATTATGGCTATGGCTACACCTTC
-	TRBV18	TRBJ1-5	-	CASSLGLYEPQHF	TGTGCCAGCTCGCTCGGACTGTATGAGCCCCAGCATTTT
TRBD1	TRBV9	TRBJ2-7	-	CASSLTGYEQYF	TGTGCCAGCAGCCTGACAGGGTACGAGCAGTACTTC
-	TRBV6-1	TRBJ2-5	-	CASSEALRRQTQYF	TGTGCCAGCAGTGAAGCGTTGAGGAGACAGACCCAGTACTTC
-	TRBV2	TRBJ2-6	once	CASRSAGGSGANVLTF	TGTGCCAGCAGGTCGGCAGGTGGGTCTGGGGCCAACGTCCTGACTTTC
-	TRBV19	TRBJ1-5	-	CASSTLIRGRLDAYSNQPQHF	TGTGCCAGTAGTACCCTCATCCGGGGCAGGCTTGATGCGTATAGCAATCAGCCCCAGCATTTT
TRBD2	TRBV18	TRBJ2-1	-	CASSRRLAGVYNEQFF	TGTGCCAGCTCACGTAGACTAGCGGGAGTTTACAATGAGCAGTTCTTC
TRBD2	TRBV29-1	TRBJ2-1	once	CSVRTSGSSSHEQFF	TGCAGCGTTCGGACTAGCGGGAGCTCCTCGCATGAGCAGTTCTTC
-	TRBV18	TRBJ2-1	-	CASSPLTSGNEQFF	TGTGCCAGCTCACCACTGACTAGTGGGAATGAGCAGTTCTTC
TRBD1	TRBV11-3	TRBJ2-7	-	CASSSTGADSYEQYF	TGTGCCAGCAGCTCAACAGGGGCCGACTCCTACGAGCAGTACTTC
TRBD1	TRBV2	TRBJ2-4	-	CASRKGGAGKNIQYF	TGTGCCAGCAGGAAAGGGGGCGCCGGCAAAAACATTCAGTACTTC
-	TRBV5-1	TRBJ2-5	-	CASSLAGDQETQYF	TGCGCCAGCAGCTTGGCAGGCGACCAAGAGACCCAGTACTTC
-	TRBV28	TRBJ2-3	-	CASSPPPGTDTQYF	TGTGCCAGCAGTCCACCTCCGGGCACAGATACGCAGTATTTT
-	TRBV27	TRBJ1-2	-	CASSYGVNYGYTF	TGTGCCAGCAGTTACGGGGTTAACTATGGCTACACCTTC
-	TRBV5-1	TRBJ2-1	-	CASSLDVGGGYNEQFF	TGCGCCAGCAGCTTGGACGTGGGAGGGGGATACAATGAGCAGTTCTTC
TRBD1	TRBV4-2	TRBJ1-1	-	CASSHLGGQGRTEAFF	TGTGCCAGCAGCCACCTCGGGGGACAGGGGAGGACTGAAGCTTTCTTT
TRBD2	TRBV5-4	TRBJ2-2	once	CASSTGLADTGELFF	TGTGCCAGCAGCACGGGACTAGCGGACACCGGGGAGCTGTTTTTT
TRBD2	TRBV18	TRBJ2-1	-	CASSPPLGPSGRVDEQFF	TGTGCCAGCTCACCACCCCTTGGGCCTAGCGGGAGAGTGGATGAGCAGTTCTTC
TRBD1	TRBV2	TRBJ1-2	-	CASNELNRGTDGYTF	TGTGCCAGCAATGAACTAAACAGGGGCACAGATGGCTACACCTTC
TRBD2	TRBV29-1	TRBJ2-1	-	CSVYGTSIMYNEQFF	TGCAGCGTTTACGGGACTAGCATTATGTACAATGAGCAGTTCTTC
-	TRBV18	TRBJ1-5	-	CASSPPGEPQHF	TGTGCCAGCTCACCACCCGGTGAGCCCCAGCATTTT
TRBD1	TRBV18	TRBJ1-2	-	CASSPRDRGYGYTF	TGTGCCAGCTCACCACGGGACAGGGGCTATGGCTACACCTTC
TRBD2	TRBV15	TRBJ2-5	-	CATSSLTSGSTETQYF	TGTGCCACCAGCAGCCTGACTAGCGGGAGCACAGAGACCCAGTACTTC
TRBD2	TRBV19	TRBJ2-3	-	CASSRSAGGWPDTQYF	TGTGCCAGTAGTCGGTCAGCGGGAGGGTGGCCAGATACGCAGTATTTT
TRBD1	TRBV4-3	TRBJ2-5	-	CASSQGQGLEETQYF	TGCGCCAGCAGCCAAGGACAGGGTCTTGAAGAGACCCAGTACTTC
-	TRBV6-1	TRBJ2-7	-	CASSEMRAYYEQYF	TGTGCCAGCAGTGAAATGCGGGCTTACTACGAGCAGTACTTC
TRBD1	TRBV10-2	TRBJ2-1	-	CASSYRTGGNNEQFF	TGCGCCAGCAGTTACCGGACAGGGGGAAACAATGAGCAGTTCTTC
-	TRBV29-1	TRBJ2-7	-	CSLKGRYEQYF	TGCAGCCTAAAGGGTCGCTACGAGCAGTACTTC
-	TRBV6-1	TRBJ2-2	-	CASSERVSGGVTGELFF	TGTGCCAGCAGTGAAAGGGTTAGCGGAGGGGTGACCGGGGAGCTGTTTTTT
TRBD1	TRBV27	TRBJ1-2	-	CASSPYRGHSSGYTF	TGTGCCAGCAGTCCCTATAGGGGGCATTCCAGTGGCTACACCTTC
-	TRBV28	TRBJ2-3	-	CASSSFTTSTDTQYF	TGTGCCAGCAGTTCTTTCACAACTAGCACAGATACGCAGTATTTT
-	TRBV5-1	TRBJ2-7	-	CASSLPSTEQYF	TGCGCCAGCAGCTTGCCCTCGACCGAGCAGTACTTC
TRBD2	TRBV14	TRBJ2-3	-	CASSQGRGAGGPALTDTQYF	TGTGCCAGCAGCCAAGGAAGGGGAGCGGGAGGGCCCGCACTCACAGATACGCAGTATTTT